This T cell receptor (beta chain) stems from a study of glioma-infiltrating T cells. Study-level points and caveats: Gliomas, especially low-grade, showed above-expected tissue-blood divergence; non-neoplastic patients showed below. Only very few CDR3 sequences appeared in both tissue and blood.

On this clonotype itself: Its antigen is not known.

Germline V lookup: CDR1 DFQATT, CDR2 SNEGSKA (reference sequence). Trimming stripped 3 bases from V and 4 bases from J, with 13 bases between. The length of the CDR3 is 14 residues. Amplification of TCR alpha and beta CDR3 regions from RNA used iRepertoire nested multiplex PCR. Input was about 85-400 ng of tissue mRNA or PBMC total RNA. From the multiplex PCR reads, TCRdb called clonotypes with MiXCR, one entry per CDR3 protein. This table has about 140,000 distinct CDR3 sequences, about two fifths appearing once. The sequenced sample was glioma tissue, nonneoplastic brain tissue, or PBMCs (not recorded which). The receptor was derived from a human donor with low-grade glioma or glioblastoma, undergoing nonglioma brain surgery, or in good health (not recorded which). The chain couples TRBV20-1 to TRBJ1-5; D is perhaps TRBD1 (6 bases). The CDR3 nucleotides read TGCAGTGCTAGGGAGGGGGGGAGAAATCAGCCCCAGCATTTT. As protein: CSAREGGRNQPQHF.